Given below is one T cell receptor (beta chain) in context. Antigen: not known. The time point: week 3, after first cycle of checkpoint inhibitor. Profiled with immunoSEQ multiplex PCR; TCRdb holds only in-frame clones, not every one. This sample has some 15,000 clones, with about 95% found just once. CDR1 SGHDN and CDR2 FVKESK come from the germline V gene. The CDR3 runs to 14 residues. Trimming left V 3 bases short and J 0 bases short, with 9 bases between. The data belong to a study of blood T cell dynamics during melanoma immunotherapy. Overall study context: First-line therapy was either pembrolizumab or nivolumab with ipilimumab for metastatic melanoma.

Findings of the study overall: Cell-free DNA CDR3 sequences most resembled the immune-effector CD8+ subset, which was also most clonal.

The rearrangement uses TRBV14 and TRBJ2-7; D is unresolved. Source: effector memory CD8+ T cells from blood, taken from a patient treated with checkpoint blockade. This receptor was identified in a human donor with melanoma. CDR3 coding DNA: TGTGCCAGCAGCCAGTTTGGCATCTCCTACGAGCAGTACTTC. The encoded protein is CASSQFGISYEQYF.